The 17 T cell receptor beta chains given below trace back to one sample, sequenced in a study of cytomegalovirus exposure and HLA in healthy donors (dated by TCRdb to about 2017). The method was the immunoSEQ multiplex PCR assay. The multiplex PCR relied on a mix of 60 forward primers for TCR Vbeta segments and 13 reverse primers for TCR Jbeta segments. Drawn from immuneACCESS, this table holds only the in-frame rearrangements with V and J called that TCRdb kept. Clones are partly lost; checked studies trace under half to an unresolved V gene and leave the rest unexplained. The sample includes roughly 45,000 clones, with about 60% observed a single time. The ten largest clones add up to around 12% of the sample. The sequenced sample consisted of PBMCs. Source of these receptors: a man aged 55 to 69 in good health and CMV-seropositive.

The chain has TRBV7-2 and TRBJ2-7; a weak D match, TRBD2 (5 bases). CDR1 and CDR2 (germline): SGHTA, FQGNSA. Trimming removed 1 base from V and 3 bases from J, with 10 bases in between. The CDR3 is made up of 14 amino acids. Here the CDR3 reads CASSLEKGSYEQYF. CDR3 nucleotides: TGTGCCAGCAGCTTAGAAAAAGGGAGCTACGAGCAGTACTTC.

CDR3 sequence (DNA): TGTGCCAGTAGTATACGTCAGGGGGCTTACGAGCAGTACTTC. Its protein product is CASSIRQGAYEQYF. The chain recombines TRBV19 with TRBJ2-7; 8 bases fit TRBD1. The CDR3 extends over 14 amino acids. Germline CDR1 LNHDA, CDR2 SQIVND (reference sequence). V shed 2 bases, J shed 4 bases, and the junction held 4 bases outside the gene matches.

This chain connects TRBV19 to TRBJ2-2, with 15 bases that match TRBD2. V shed 4 bases, J shed 1 base, and the junction held 4 bases outside the gene matches. CDR1 is LNHDA, CDR2 SQIVND, per germline (reference sequence). This CDR3 has 18 residues. The CDR3 loop is CASSTGTSGRLNTGELFF. In DNA, the CDR3 is TGTGCCAGTAGTACCGGGACTAGCGGGAGGCTGAACACCGGGGAGCTGTTTTTT.

The chain uses TRBV5-6 and TRBJ1-2; 7 nucleotides align to TRBD1. Trimming cost V 5 bases and J 4 bases; bases outside gene matches: 20. Germline values: CDR1 SGHDT, CDR2 YYEEEE. CDR3 length: 18 residues. The CDR3 DNA sequence: TGTGCCAGCAGTTTTCTAGGTGGAGGGGGCGAGGGCGCCTATGGCTACACCTTC. Amino acid sequence: CASSFLGGGGEGAYGYTF. The full variable domain, completed using reference TRBV5-6 and TRBJ1-2, is DAGVTQSPTHLIKTRGQQVTLRCSPKSGHDTVSWYQQALGQGPQFIFQYYEEEERQRGNFPDRFSGHQFPNYSSELNVNALLLGDSALYLCASSFLGGGGEGAYGYTFGSGTRLTVV.

The chain carries TRBV28 and TRBJ2-7, with a possible D match to TRBD1 (6 bases). The germline V gene encodes CDR1 MDHEN and CDR2 SYDVKM. V lost 4 bases and J 3 bases, leaving 16 bases between the germline ends. This CDR3 region has 15 residues. The CDR3 DNA reads as TGTGCCAGCAGTTCCGAACAGGGTCCAAACTACGAGCAGTACTTC. Translating it yields CASSSEQGPNYEQYF.

The chain carries TRBV7-7 and TRBJ2-1; a weak D match, TRBD1 (5 bases). The CDR3 is 16 amino acids. Germline lookup yields CDR1 SSHAT and CDR2 FNYEAQ (reference sequence). The ends were cut back, 8 bases at V and 6 bases at J, with 23 bases in the middle. CDR3 nucleotide sequence: TGTGCCAGCGGCTCAGGGCCCCCTACTCCTCCCAATGAGCAGTTCTTC. Protein: CASGSGPPTPPNEQFF.

The chain is built from TRBV28 and TRBJ1-1; maybe TRBD1 (6 bases). V lost 5 bases and J lost 3, with 16 bases in between. Germline V lookup: CDR1 MDHEN, CDR2 SYDVKM. CDR3 length: 15 residues. The CDR3, as DNA: TGTGCCAGCAGTCCCGGAGGGGGGAGGGACACTGAAGCTTTCTTT. The encoded protein is CASSPGGGRDTEAFF.

This clone was picked up a small number of times. The chain joins TRBV28 to TRBJ1-1; perhaps TRBD1 as D (6 bases). The CDR3 runs 14 residues. Germline V CDR1 and CDR2: MDHEN, SYDVKM. Trimming took off 5 bases at V and 6 bases at J, with 16 bases between the two ends. The CDR3 region has the DNA TGTGCCAGCAGTCAACAGGGAAAGAGCCCTGAAGCTTTCTTT. It is translated as CASSQQGKSPEAFF.

The chain employs TRBV9 and TRBJ2-3, with D uncertain. In germline, CDR1 is SGDLS, CDR2 YYNGEE. Trimming stripped 0 bases from V and 1 base from J, with 6 bases between. This CDR3 region has 14 residues. The CDR3 bases are TGTGCCAGCAGCGTAGAGGCGGGCACAGATACGCAGTATTTT. This translates into CASSVEAGTDTQYF.

CDR3 nucleotide sequence: TGCAGTGCTCCAGGGGTCACTGAAGCTTTCTTT. Encoded protein: CSAPGVTEAFF. The J gene is TRBJ1-1, the V gene TRBV20-1, with D tentatively TRBD1 (6 bases). The V gene's germline CDR1 is DFQATT and CDR2 SNEGSKA (reference sequence). CDR3 size: 11 residues. The V end lost 5 bases, the J end lost 4 bases, and 8 bases lay between the germline ends.

The CDR3 is CASSTGYRGNTIYF. CDR3 coding DNA: TGTGCCAGCAGCACGGGATATCGGGGAAACACCATATATTTT. The chain joins TRBV28 to TRBJ1-3; D is uncertain. The germline gives CDR1 MDHEN, CDR2 SYDVKM. The CDR3 is 14 amino acids. Trimming cost V 6 bases and J 4 bases, with 13 bases left between them.

The chain combines TRBV4-2 with TRBJ2-4; the D gene is possibly TRBD1 (5 bases). V was shortened by 1 base and J by 1 base, with 14 bases between the two germline ends. CDR3 length: 17 amino acids. Germline V gene data show CDR1 as LGHNA and CDR2 as YNFKEQ. CDR3: CASSQVLRGRAKNIQYF. The CDR3 DNA follows: TGTGCCAGCAGCCAAGTCTTAAGGGGCCGGGCCAAAAACATTCAGTACTTC.

This clone was counted once. The chain uses TRBV13 and TRBJ2-3; D possibly corresponds to TRBD1 (6 bases). Trimming removed 5 bases at V and 0 bases at J, with 12 bases between. The CDR3 length is 15 residues. Looked up from germline, CDR1 is PRHDT and CDR2 is FYEKMQ (reference sequence). Here the CDR3 DNA reads TGTGCCAGCAGCCTGGGGGCGGCCAGCACAGATACGCAGTATTTT. Protein sequence: CASSLGAASTDTQYF.

The rearrangement links TRBV9 to TRBJ1-5; 7 bases are shared with TRBD1. CDR1 SGDLS and CDR2 YYNGEE come from the germline V gene. V gave up 3 bases and J gave up 0 bases; unmatched junction bases: 6. CDR3 length equals 16 residues. CDR3 sequence (DNA): TGTGCCAGCAGCGCTTACCGACAGGGTAGCAATCAGCCCCAGCATTTT. This codes for CASSAYRQGSNQPQHF.

This clone came up a few times. This chain links TRBV27 with TRBJ2-1; 11 bases map to TRBD2. Unmatched junction bases numbered 15, after V lost 0 bases and J lost 8 bases. This CDR3 region has 19 residues. Germline assignment: CDR1 MNHEY and CDR2 SMNVEV (reference sequence). The CDR3 loop is CASSLSPLAGVRGWHEQFF. In DNA form, the CDR3 reads TGTGCCAGCAGTTTATCCCCACTAGCGGGAGTCCGCGGTTGGCATGAGCAGTTCTTC.

The V and J genes are TRBV5-4 and TRBJ2-3, with a tentative D call TRBD1 (5 bases). The germline V and J ends were trimmed by 4 bases and 6 bases, with 15 bases remaining between them. Germline lookup yields CDR1 SGHNT and CDR2 YYREEE (reference sequence). The CDR3 is made up of 14 amino acids. CDR3 sequence: CASSGAQGLDTQYF. The DNA of the CDR3 is TGTGCCAGCAGCGGAGCGCAGGGCCTCGATACGCAGTATTTT.

The chain recombines TRBV30 with TRBJ2-5; TRBD1 is a possible D gene (6 bases). The CDR3 sequence is 13 residues long. CDR1 is GTSNPN, CDR2 SVGIG, per germline (reference sequence). The V end lost 2 bases, the J end lost 5 bases, and 12 bases lay between the germline ends. CDR3 bases: TGTGCCTGGAGTCAAGGACAGACCGAGACCCAGTACTTC. Its protein is CAWSQGQTETQYF. Full variable domain (missing parts from reference TRBV30 and TRBJ2-5): SQTIHQWPATLVQPVGSPLSLECTVEGTSNPNLYWYRQAAGRGLQLLFYSVGIGQISSEVPQNLSASRPQDRQFILSSKKLLLSDSGFYLCAWSQGQTETQYFGPGTRLLVL.